The following is a TCR beta chain sequence with its context. This sample was taken from a study of cytomegalovirus exposure and HLA in healthy donors. The V gene's germline CDR1 is ENHRY and CDR2 SYGVKD. Trimming shortened V by 1 base and J by 12 bases, and 12 bases separated the two germline ends. CDR3 length: 12 amino acids. Data came from immunoSEQ multiplex PCR; TCRdb stores just in-frame clones and leaves some out. Of 95,000 to 150,000 clones in the sample, around nine tenths were seen once. The TCR was taken from a woman under 30 in good health and CMV-seronegative. Sequencing used PBMCs. V and J are TRBV10-3 and TRBJ1-2, with a possible D match to TRBD1 (5 bases). In DNA, the CDR3 is TGTGCCATCAGTGAGTTGGGGGGGGTCCACACCTTC. Translated, it gives CAISELGGVHTF.